The 4 T cell receptor beta chains below were found in one sample sequenced in a study of blood T cell repertoires in COVID-19. Assay: immunoSEQ multiplex PCR; the TCRdb copy retains only in-frame clones and omits some. Among nearly 400,000 clones, roughly 91% were seen once, and the ten largest hold 1.5% to 2%. Specimen: PBMCs or T cells enriched from blood (not recorded which). The receptors were gathered from a woman in her 30s who had recovered from COVID-19.

The genes are TRBV6-5 and TRBJ2-3, with TRBD1 matching 7 bases. Trimming took 7 bases from V and 1 from J; bases not matched to a gene: 5. The CDR3 has 14 amino acids. Germline V gives CDR1 MNHEY, CDR2 SVGAGI. As DNA, the CDR3 is TGTGCCAGCAACCGGGACAGACGCACAGATACGCAGTATTTT. Translating it yields CASNRDRRTDTQYF.

The sample holds a few counts of this clone. The rearrangement links TRBV5-1 to TRBJ1-1, with 11 bases aligning to TRBD1. The trim removed 4 bases at V and 3 bases at J, leaving 2 bases unmatched. Germline V gene lookup returns CDR1 SGHRS and CDR2 YFSETQ. The CDR3 is 14 residues long. The CDR3 spells CASSPGQGDTEAFF. The CDR3 nucleotides read TGCGCCAGCAGCCCGGGACAGGGGGACACTGAAGCTTTCTTT.

The chain couples TRBV5-4 to TRBJ2-7, with D unclear. The V end lost 0 bases, the J end lost 5 bases, and 9 bases lay between the germline ends. The CDR3 covers 13 residues. Per the germline V gene, CDR1 is SGHNT and CDR2 is YYREEE (reference sequence). The DNA for the CDR3 is TGTGCCAGCAGCTTGGCGGCAGGAAACGAGCAGTACTTC. The encoded protein is CASSLAAGNEQYF.

The chain is built from TRBV5-1 and TRBJ2-1; tentative D call: TRBD1 (6 bases). In germline, CDR1 is SGHRS, CDR2 YFSETQ. This CDR3 region has 17 residues. V dropped 2 bases and J dropped 4 bases, with 19 bases sitting between them. CDR3 sequence (DNA): TGCGCCAGCAGCTTACTACCGAACAGGGCTTCATACAATGAGCAGTTCTTC. This gives the protein CASSLLPNRASYNEQFF.